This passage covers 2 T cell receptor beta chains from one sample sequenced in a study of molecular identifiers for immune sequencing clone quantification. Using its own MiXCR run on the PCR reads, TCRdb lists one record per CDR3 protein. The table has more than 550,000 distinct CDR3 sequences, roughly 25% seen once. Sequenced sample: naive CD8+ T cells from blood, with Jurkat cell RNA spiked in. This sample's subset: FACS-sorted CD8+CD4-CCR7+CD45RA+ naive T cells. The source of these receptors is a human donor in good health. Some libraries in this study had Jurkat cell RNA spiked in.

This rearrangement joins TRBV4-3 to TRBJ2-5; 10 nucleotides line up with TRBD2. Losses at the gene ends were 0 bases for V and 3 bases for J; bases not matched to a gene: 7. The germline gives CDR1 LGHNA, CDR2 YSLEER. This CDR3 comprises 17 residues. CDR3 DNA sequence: TGCGCCAGCAGCCAAGATCGATACCTAGCGGGGGAAGAGACCCAGTACTTC. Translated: CASSQDRYLAGEETQYF.

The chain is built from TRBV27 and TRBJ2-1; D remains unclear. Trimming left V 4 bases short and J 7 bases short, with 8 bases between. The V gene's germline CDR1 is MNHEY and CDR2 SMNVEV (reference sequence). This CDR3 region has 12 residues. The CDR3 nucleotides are TGTGCCAGCAGTTCGTCCTGGAATGAGCAGTTCTTC. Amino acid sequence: CASSSSWNEQFF.